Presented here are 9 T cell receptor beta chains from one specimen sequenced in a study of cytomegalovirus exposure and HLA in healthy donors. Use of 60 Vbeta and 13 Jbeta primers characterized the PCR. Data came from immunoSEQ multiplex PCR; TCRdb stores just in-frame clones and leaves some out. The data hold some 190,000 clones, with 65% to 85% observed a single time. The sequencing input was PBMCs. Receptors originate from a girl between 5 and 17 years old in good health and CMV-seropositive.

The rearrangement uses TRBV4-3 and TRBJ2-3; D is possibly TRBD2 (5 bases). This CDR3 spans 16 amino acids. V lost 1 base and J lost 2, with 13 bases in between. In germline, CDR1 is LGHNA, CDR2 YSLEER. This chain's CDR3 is CASSQGLPLSTDTQYF. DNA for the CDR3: TGCGCCAGCAGCCAAGGACTACCGCTCTCCACAGATACGCAGTATTTT.

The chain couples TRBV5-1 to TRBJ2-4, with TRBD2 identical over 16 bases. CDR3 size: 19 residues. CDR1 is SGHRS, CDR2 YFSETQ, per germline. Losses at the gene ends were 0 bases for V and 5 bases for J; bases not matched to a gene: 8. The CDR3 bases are TGCGCCAGCAGCTTGGGACCGGGACTAGCGGGAGGGCCTGAAAACATTCAGTACTTC. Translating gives CASSLGPGLAGGPENIQYF.

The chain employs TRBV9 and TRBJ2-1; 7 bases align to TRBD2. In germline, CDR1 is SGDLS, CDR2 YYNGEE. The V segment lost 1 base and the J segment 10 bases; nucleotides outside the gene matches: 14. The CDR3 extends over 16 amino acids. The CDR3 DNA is TGTGCCAGCAGCGTAAGTAGTAGCGGGCGTTTGGGGGAGCAGTTCTTC. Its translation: CASSVSSSGRLGEQFF.

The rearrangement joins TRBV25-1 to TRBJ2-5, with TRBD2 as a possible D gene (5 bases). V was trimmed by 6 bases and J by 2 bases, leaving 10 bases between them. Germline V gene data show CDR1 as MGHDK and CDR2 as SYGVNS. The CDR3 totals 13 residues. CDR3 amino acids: CASRASGQETQYF. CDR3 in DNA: TGTGCCAGCAGGGCCAGCGGACAAGAGACCCAGTACTTC.

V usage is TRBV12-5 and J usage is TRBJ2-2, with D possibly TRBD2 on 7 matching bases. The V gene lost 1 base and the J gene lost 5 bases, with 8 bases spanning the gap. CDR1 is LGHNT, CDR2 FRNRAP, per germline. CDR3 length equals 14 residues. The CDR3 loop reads CASGLEGGTGELFF. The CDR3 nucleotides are TGTGCTAGTGGTTTGGAGGGGGGGACCGGGGAGCTGTTTTTT.

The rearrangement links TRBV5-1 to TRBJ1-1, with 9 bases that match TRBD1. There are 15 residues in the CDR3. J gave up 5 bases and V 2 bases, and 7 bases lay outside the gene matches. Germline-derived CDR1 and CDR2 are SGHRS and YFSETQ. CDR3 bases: TGCGCCAGCAGCTTAGACAGGGGGATTTTAACTGAAGCTTTCTTT. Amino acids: CASSLDRGILTEAFF.

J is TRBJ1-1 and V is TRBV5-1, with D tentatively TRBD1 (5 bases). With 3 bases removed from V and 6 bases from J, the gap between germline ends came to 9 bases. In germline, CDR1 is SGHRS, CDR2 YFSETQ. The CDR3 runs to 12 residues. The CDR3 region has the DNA TGCGCCAGCAGCTCGGACACCCCTGAAGCTTTCTTT. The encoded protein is CASSSDTPEAFF.

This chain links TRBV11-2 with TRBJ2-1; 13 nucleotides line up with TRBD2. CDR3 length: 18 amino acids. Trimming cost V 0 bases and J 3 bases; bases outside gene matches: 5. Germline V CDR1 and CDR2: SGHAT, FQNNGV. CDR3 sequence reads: CASSLDGTSGNNYNEQFF. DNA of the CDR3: TGTGCCAGCAGCTTAGATGGGACTAGCGGGAATAACTACAATGAGCAGTTCTTC.

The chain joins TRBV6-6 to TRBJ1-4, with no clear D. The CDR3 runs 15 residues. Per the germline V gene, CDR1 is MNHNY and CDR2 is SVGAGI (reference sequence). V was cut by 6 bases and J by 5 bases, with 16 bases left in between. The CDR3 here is CASSLERGENEKLFF. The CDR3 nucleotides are TGTGCCAGCAGCTTGGAGCGGGGAGAAAATGAAAAACTGTTTTTT.